Each of the 20 T cell receptor beta chains below was sequenced from the same sample in a study of T cells in narcolepsy. Clones were sequenced by immunoSEQ multiplex PCR, and TCRdb holds only the in-frame ones, with some missing. The table includes tens of thousands of clones, roughly four fifths detected once. The sequenced sample consisted of CD45RA- memory CD4+ T cells from PBMCs. These TCRs come from a human donor with narcolepsy.

This chain connects TRBV11-3 to TRBJ2-3; D possibly uses TRBD1 or TRBD2 (5 bases each). The CDR3 extends over 14 amino acids. Germline V lookup: CDR1 SGHNT, CDR2 YENEEA. V lost 5 bases, J lost 8 bases, and 17 bases lay in between. The CDR3: CASSPGRTEGTQYF. The CDR3 nucleotides read TGTGCCAGCAGCCCGGGACGGACTGAGGGTACGCAGTATTTT.

The chain has TRBV29-1 and TRBJ1-6, with 9 bases matching TRBD1. CDR3 length equals 12 residues. Germline trimming cut 6 bases from V and 10 bases from J; bases unmatched to any gene: 4. Germline V gives CDR1 SQVTM, CDR2 ANQGSEA. In DNA form, the CDR3 reads TGCAGCGTCCGACAGGGGGACTCACCCCTCCACTTT. This sequence encodes CSVRQGDSPLHF.

The rearrangement uses TRBV6-5 and TRBJ2-7; D remains unclear. CDR1 and CDR2 from the germline V gene are MNHEY and SVGAGI. The CDR3 is made up of 13 amino acids. The V and J ends lost 6 bases and 2 bases respectively, with 11 bases between them. The CDR3 DNA is TGTGCCAGCAGGGCAGGACCCACCTACGAGCAGTACTTC. This gives the protein CASRAGPTYEQYF.

The DNA of the CDR3 is TGTGCCAGCAGCCAGGGACAGCGGGAATCGAAATATCGCTATGGCTACACCTTC. As protein: CASSQGQRESKYRYGYTF. V usage is TRBV7-2 and J usage is TRBJ1-2, with TRBD1 matching 7 bases. V shed 5 bases, J shed 4 bases, and the junction held 19 bases outside the gene matches. Germline CDR1 is SGHTA and CDR2 is FQGNSA. The CDR3 is 18 residues long.

This clone was found a few times. The chain carries TRBV27 and TRBJ2-3; TRBD1 is a possible D gene (6 bases). The germline gives CDR1 MNHEY, CDR2 SMNVEV (reference sequence). V lost 3 bases and J lost 0, with 13 bases in between. This CDR3 spans 16 amino acids. The DNA for the CDR3 is TGTGCCAGCAGTTTCTCAGGGGCCACTAGCACAGATACGCAGTATTTT. The encoded protein is CASSFSGATSTDTQYF.

The V call is TRBV6-1, the J call TRBJ1-6; D may be TRBD1 (5 bases). From germline, CDR1 is MNHNS and CDR2 SASEGT. CDR3 length: 17 amino acids. Trimming stripped 3 bases from V and 5 bases from J, with 17 bases between. CDR3 protein: CASSEGQGGSHNSPLHF. CDR3 bases: TGTGCCAGCAGTGAGGGGCAGGGTGGGTCTCATAATTCACCCCTCCACTTT.

CDR3 amino acids: CASNRGTGELFF. CDR3 in DNA: TGTGCCAGCAACAGGGGTACCGGGGAGCTGTTTTTT. The rearrangement joins TRBV6-6 to TRBJ2-2, with 7 bases aligning to TRBD1. Germline lookup yields CDR1 MNHNY and CDR2 SVGAGI (reference sequence). V gave up 7 bases and J gave up 5 bases; unmatched junction bases: 1. The CDR3 covers 12 residues.

The V call is TRBV19, the J call TRBJ2-5; D gene uncertain. This CDR3 spans 15 amino acids. Trimming took 2 bases from V and 0 from J, leaving 10 bases between them. From germline, CDR1 is LNHDA and CDR2 SQIVND (reference sequence). CDR3 residues: CASSITSTYQETQYF. The CDR3 coding sequence is TGTGCCAGTAGTATAACTTCGACATACCAAGAGACCCAGTACTTC.

V usage is TRBV23-1 and J usage is TRBJ2-3; TRBD2 aligns across 9 bases. TRBV23-1 carries the ORF label, with uncertain function. With 6 bases clipped from V and 12 bases from J, the junction kept 7 bases outside the gene matches. The CDR3 is 12 amino acids. The CDR3 loop reads CASRRGGGAQYF. CDR3 bases: TGCGCCAGCAGGAGAGGCGGGGGGGCCCAGTATTTT.

The rearrangement joins TRBV6-5 to TRBJ2-3; 10 bases line up with TRBD2. Losses at the gene ends were 2 bases for V and 4 bases for J; bases not matched to a gene: 0. This CDR3 is 14 amino acids long. The germline V gene has CDR1 MNHEY and CDR2 SVGAGI. CDR3 sequence (DNA): TGTGCCAGCAGTTACGGACTAGCGGCAGATACGCAGTATTTT. Encoded protein: CASSYGLAADTQYF.

The chain carries TRBV21-1 and TRBJ1-4; the D call TRBD1 from the table was never checked on the DNA. TRBV21-1 is a pseudogene locus. This CDR3 is 17 amino acids long. CDR3 in amino acids: CASSKVCPGQPNEKLFF. The CDR3 bases are TGTGCCAGCAGCAAAGTTTGCCCAGGACAGCCTAATGAAAAACTGTTTTTT.

This clone was observed a single time. This rearrangement joins TRBV25-1 to TRBJ2-7, with 8 bases that match TRBD1. Trimming cost V 6 bases and J 4 bases; bases outside gene matches: 2. This CDR3 is built from 12 residues. Germline lookup yields CDR1 MGHDK and CDR2 SYGVNS. The CDR3 protein is CASSRTGYEQYF. The CDR3 DNA follows: TGTGCCAGCAGCCGGACAGGGTACGAGCAGTACTTC.

The chain combines TRBV13 with TRBJ2-3; tentatively, D is TRBD2 (5 bases). CDR1 PRHDT and CDR2 FYEKMQ come from the germline V gene (reference sequence). V lost 2 bases and J 3 bases, leaving 12 bases between the germline ends. The CDR3 is made up of 15 amino acids. In DNA, the CDR3 is TGTGCCAGCAGCTTAACCGGGGTTCGAACAGATACGCAGTATTTT. Translation gives CASSLTGVRTDTQYF.

This chain uses TRBV4-3 with TRBJ1-2, with D hard to call. V was shortened by 0 bases and J by 4 bases, with 12 bases between the two germline ends. Germline values: CDR1 LGHNA, CDR2 YSLEER. The CDR3 is 15 residues long. This chain's CDR3 is CASSQDHSASYGYTF. CDR3 coding DNA: TGCGCCAGCAGCCAAGACCACTCCGCTAGCTATGGCTACACCTTC.

This clone was found a few times. The rearrangement links TRBV6-6 to TRBJ1-6; D unresolved. Per the germline V gene, CDR1 is MNHNY and CDR2 is SVGAGI (reference sequence). The CDR3 is made up of 14 amino acids. V lost 6 bases to trimming and J lost 7 bases, with 13 bases between them. The CDR3 is CASSPGGTNSPLHF. The CDR3 nucleotides read TGTGCCAGCAGCCCCGGCGGCACGAATTCACCCCTCCACTTT.

The chain carries TRBV6-1 and TRBJ1-6; no firm D call. Germline assignment: CDR1 MNHNS and CDR2 SASEGT. Trimming shortened V by 8 bases and J by 6 bases, and 11 bases separated the two germline ends. CDR3 length: 13 residues. The CDR3 nucleotides are TGTGCCAGCGGACGGAGCACTAATTCACCCCTCCACTTT. Translating gives CASGRSTNSPLHF.

The chain joins TRBV2 to TRBJ2-1; D unresolved. Germline V gives CDR1 SNHLY, CDR2 FYNNEI. V was trimmed by 9 bases and J by 9 bases, leaving 21 bases between them. CDR3 size: 14 residues. This chain's CDR3 is CARSRVGNSGEQFF. CDR3 DNA sequence: TGTGCCAGATCCCGGGTTGGCAATTCGGGTGAGCAGTTCTTC. Together with reference TRBV2 and TRBJ2-1, the CDR3 gives the full variable domain: EPEVTQTPSHQVTQMGQEVILRCVPISNHLYFYWYRQILGQKVEFLVSFYNNEISEKSEIFDDQFSVERPDGSNFTLKIRSTKLEDSAMYFCARSRVGNSGEQFFGPGTRLTVL.

This clone was counted a single time. The rearrangement uses TRBV9 and TRBJ1-2, with D unclear. Germline values: CDR1 SGDLS, CDR2 YYNGEE. CDR3 size: 15 residues. V was clipped by 0 bases and J by 0 bases, with 9 bases between them. CDR3 amino acids: CASSVDGRANYGYTF. DNA for the CDR3: TGTGCCAGCAGCGTAGACGGCAGAGCTAACTATGGCTACACCTTC.

The chain links TRBV10-3 to TRBJ2-1; 16 bases map to TRBD2. J gave up 12 bases and V 4 bases, and 21 bases lay outside the gene matches. Germline CDR1 is ENHRY and CDR2 is SYGVKD. The CDR3 has 20 amino acids. In DNA, the CDR3 is TGTGCCATCAGTGGTATACCCGGGACTAGCGGGAGGGTACCCTCTGTTTGGCAGTTCTTC. The encoded protein is CAISGIPGTSGRVPSVWQFF.

The gene calls are TRBV15 and TRBJ1-5; no clear D. The CDR3 covers 12 residues. Germline V gene sequence: CDR1 LNHNV, CDR2 YYDKDF (reference sequence). V lost 0 bases and J 7 bases, leaving 4 bases between the germline ends. The CDR3 protein is CATSRDAQPQHF. The CDR3 bases are TGTGCCACCAGCAGAGATGCCCAGCCCCAGCATTTT.